This passage covers 3 T cell receptor beta chains from one sample sequenced in a study of vaccination effects on CD4 cells after COVID-19 (dated by TCRdb to about 2022). Their recognized antigens are unknown. The ViraFEST assay stimulated PBMC with viral peptide pools and then used TCR sequencing to identify antigen-specific CD4+ T cell clonotypes by expansion. After approximately eleven days of culture, CD4+ T cells were isolated with the EasySep CD4+ T cell isolation kit. Each participant got two doses of an mRNA SARS-CoV-2 vaccine, either BNT162b2 or mRNA-1273. Libraries were prepared through the immunoSEQ multiplex PCR assay. The clones in this table, taken by TCRdb from immuneACCESS, are in-frame only. Not every clone is retained; where verified, under half of the shortfall comes from an unresolved V gene, and the cause of the rest is unknown. The sample data list almost 70,000 clones, and roughly 74% of these were observed just once. 1.5% to 1.9% of the sample lies in the top ten.

This specimen was CD4+ T cells from PBMCs cultured with HCoV-229E spike peptides, taken after COVID-19 vaccination. The cell subset or site label here, explained by the study, means: HCoV-229E spike overlapping peptide pool stimulation. The source of these receptors is a human donor who received a COVID-19 vaccine.

CDR3 DNA sequence: TGTGCCAGCAGCCTTCAGATCTCTCGGGATACGCAGTATTTT. Amino acids: CASSLQISRDTQYF. The chain combines TRBV14 with TRBJ2-3; D ambiguous. V shed 4 bases and J shed 6 bases, with 14 bases lying between them. The CDR3 has 14 residues. The germline gives CDR1 SGHDN, CDR2 FVKESK.

The chain couples TRBV5-1 to TRBJ2-3, with 11 bases aligning to TRBD2. CDR3 length: 16 residues. CDR1 and CDR2 from the germline V gene are SGHRS and YFSETQ. Trimming took 2 bases from V and 2 from J; bases not matched to a gene: 4. CDR3 in DNA: TGCGCCAGCAGCTTAGGGACTAGCGGATACACAGATACGCAGTATTTT. It is translated as CASSLGTSGYTDTQYF.

The chain has TRBV12-3 or TRBV12-4 and TRBJ2-1; D gene unclear. V lost 6 bases and J lost 4, with 7 bases in between. This CDR3 has 12 residues. The CDR3 DNA follows: TGTGCCAGCAGGGTCGGGTACAATGAGCAGTTCTTC. Protein sequence: CASRVGYNEQFF.